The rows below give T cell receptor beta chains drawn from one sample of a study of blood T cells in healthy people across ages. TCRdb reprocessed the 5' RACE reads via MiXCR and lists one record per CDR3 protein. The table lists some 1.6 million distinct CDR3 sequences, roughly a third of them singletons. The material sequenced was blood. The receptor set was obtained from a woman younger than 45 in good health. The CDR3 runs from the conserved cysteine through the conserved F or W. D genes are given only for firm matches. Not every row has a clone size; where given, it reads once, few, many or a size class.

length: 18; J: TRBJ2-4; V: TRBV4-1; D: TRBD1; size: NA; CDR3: CASSQGRAGGLSKNIQYF; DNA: TGCGCCAGCAGCCAAGGGAGGGCAGGGGGCTTGTCCAAAAACATTCAGTACTTC
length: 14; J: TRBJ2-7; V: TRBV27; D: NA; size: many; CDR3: CASSRSGSSYEQYF; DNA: TGTGCCAGCAGTCGATCAGGGTCATCCTACGAGCAGTACTTC
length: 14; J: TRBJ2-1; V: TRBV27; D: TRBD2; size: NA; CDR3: CASTSPRLAYEQFF; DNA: TGTGCCAGCACCTCCCCCCGACTAGCCTATGAGCAGTTCTTC
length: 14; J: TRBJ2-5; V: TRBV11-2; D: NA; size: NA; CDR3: CASSHFRDRETQYF; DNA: TGTGCCAGCAGCCACTTCAGGGACCGAGAGACCCAGTACTTC
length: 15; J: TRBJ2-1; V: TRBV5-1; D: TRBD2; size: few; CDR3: CASSSAGTSLDEQFF; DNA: TGCGCCAGCAGCTCGGCCGGGACTAGCCTCGATGAGCAGTTCTTC
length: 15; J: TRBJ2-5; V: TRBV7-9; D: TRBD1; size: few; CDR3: CASSSDRDRGFTQYF; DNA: TGTGCCAGCAGCTCGGATAGGGACAGGGGTTTTACCCAGTACTTC
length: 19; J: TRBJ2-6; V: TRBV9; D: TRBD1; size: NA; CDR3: CASSAQVGQGASGANVLTF; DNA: TGTGCCAGCAGCGCCCAGGTGGGCCAGGGGGCGAGTGGGGCCAACGTCCTGACTTTC
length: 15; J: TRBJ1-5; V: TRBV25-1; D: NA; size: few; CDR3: CASSHSGTPNQPQHF; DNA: TGTGCCAGCAGTCACAGCGGAACCCCCAATCAGCCCCAGCATTTT
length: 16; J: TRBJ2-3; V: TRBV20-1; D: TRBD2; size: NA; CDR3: CSARDEERGATDTQYF; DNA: TGCAGTGCTAGAGATGAGGAGCGGGGGGCCACAGATACGCAGTATTTT
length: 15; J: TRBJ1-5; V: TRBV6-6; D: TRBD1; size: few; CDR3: CASGGDRESRQPQHF; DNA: TGTGCCAGCGGCGGCGACAGGGAATCGCGTCAGCCCCAGCATTTT
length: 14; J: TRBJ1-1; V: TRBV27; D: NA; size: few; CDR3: CASSFPGANTEAFF; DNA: TGTGCCAGCAGTTTTCCAGGGGCGAACACTGAAGCTTTCTTT
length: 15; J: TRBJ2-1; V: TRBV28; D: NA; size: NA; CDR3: CASSFGGALHNEQFF; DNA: TGTGCCAGCAGTTTTGGGGGGGCCCTCCACAATGAGCAGTTCTTC
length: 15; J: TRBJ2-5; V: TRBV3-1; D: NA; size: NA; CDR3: CASSQASGGSGTQYF; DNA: TGTGCCAGCAGCCAAGCATCCGGGGGCTCGGGGACCCAGTACTTC
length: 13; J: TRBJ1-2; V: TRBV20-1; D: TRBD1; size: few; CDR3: CSATGQGNYGYTF; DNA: TGCAGCGCGACGGGACAGGGCAACTATGGCTACACCTTC
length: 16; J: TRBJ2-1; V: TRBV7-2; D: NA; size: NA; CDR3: CASSLAGQGVVNEQFF; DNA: TGTGCCAGCAGCCTAGCGGGACAGGGTGTGGTTAATGAGCAGTTCTTC
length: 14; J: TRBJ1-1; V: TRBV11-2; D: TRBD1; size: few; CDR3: CASSRTGAASEAFF; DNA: TGTGCCAGCAGCCGAACAGGGGCCGCTTCTGAAGCTTTCTTT
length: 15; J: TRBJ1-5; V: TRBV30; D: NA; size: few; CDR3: CAWSLPGGADQPQHF; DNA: TGTGCCTGGAGCTTACCGGGGGGGGCCGATCAGCCCCAGCATTTT
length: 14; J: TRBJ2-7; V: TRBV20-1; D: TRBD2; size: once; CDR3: CSAPTSGRSWEQYF; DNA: TGCAGTGCTCCGACTAGCGGGAGAAGTTGGGAGCAGTACTTC
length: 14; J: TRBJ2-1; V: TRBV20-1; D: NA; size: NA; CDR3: CSARDMREYNEQFF; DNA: TGCAGTGCTAGAGATATGAGGGAATACAATGAGCAGTTCTTC
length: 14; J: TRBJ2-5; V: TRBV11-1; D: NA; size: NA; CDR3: CASRSRGARETQYF; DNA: TGTGCCAGCAGGTCTCGGGGGGCGAGGGAGACCCAGTACTTC
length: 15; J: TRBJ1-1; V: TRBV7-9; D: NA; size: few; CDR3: CASLSGFRLNTEAFF; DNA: TGTGCCAGCCTCTCGGGGTTCAGGCTGAACACTGAAGCTTTCTTT
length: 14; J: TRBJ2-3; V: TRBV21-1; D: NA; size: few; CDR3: CASSRTNHIEAQYF; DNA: TGTGCCAGCAGCCGGACTAATCATATCGAGGCGCAGTATTTT
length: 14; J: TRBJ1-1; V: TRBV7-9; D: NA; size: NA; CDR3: CASSYQNLNTEAFF; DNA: TGTGCCAGCAGCTACCAGAACTTGAACACTGAAGCTTTCTTT
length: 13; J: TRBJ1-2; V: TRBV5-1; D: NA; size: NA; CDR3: CASSLEFGDGYTF; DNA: TGCGCCAGCAGCTTAGAATTCGGAGATGGCTACACCTTC
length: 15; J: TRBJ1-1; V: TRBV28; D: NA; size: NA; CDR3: CASSPVAEGNTEAFF; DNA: TGTGCCAGCAGCCCGGTGGCGGAGGGGAACACTGAAGCTTTCTTT
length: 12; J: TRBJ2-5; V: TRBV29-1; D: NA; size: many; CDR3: CSVALVLETQYF; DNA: TGCAGCGTTGCTCTAGTCTTAGAGACCCAGTACTTC
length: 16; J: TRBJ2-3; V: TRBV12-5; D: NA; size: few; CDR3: CASGFSGSLSTDTQYF; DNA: TGTGCTAGTGGTTTTTCAGGGTCCCTCAGCACAGATACGCAGTATTTT
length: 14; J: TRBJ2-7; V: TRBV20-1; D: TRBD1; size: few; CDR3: CSAEKTGGRNEQYF; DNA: TGCAGTGCTGAAAAGACAGGGGGTAGAAACGAGCAGTACTTC
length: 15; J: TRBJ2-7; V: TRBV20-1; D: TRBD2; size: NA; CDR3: CSASSQRELTYEQYF; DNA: TGCAGTGCTAGTAGTCAGCGGGAGTTAACCTACGAGCAGTACTTC
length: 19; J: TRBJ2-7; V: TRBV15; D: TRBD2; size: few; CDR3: CATSNLGLADNRKMYEQYF; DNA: TGTGCCACCAGCAATCTCGGCCTAGCGGACAATCGGAAGATGTACGAGCAGTACTTC
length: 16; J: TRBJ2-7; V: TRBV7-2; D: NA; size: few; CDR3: CASSPPPAGFIYEQYF; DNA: TGTGCCAGCAGCCCGCCCCCGGCGGGGTTCATCTACGAGCAGTACTTC
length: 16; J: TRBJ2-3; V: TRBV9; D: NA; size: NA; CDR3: CASSVSTGLTGDTQYF; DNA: TGTGCCAGCAGCGTATCGACAGGCTTAACGGGAGATACGCAGTATTTT
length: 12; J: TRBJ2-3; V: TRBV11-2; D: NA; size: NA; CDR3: CASSLDFNTQYF; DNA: TGTGCCAGCAGCTTAGATTTCAATACGCAGTATTTT
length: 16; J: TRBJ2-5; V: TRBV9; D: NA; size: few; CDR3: CASSVERGTYKETQYF; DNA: TGTGCCAGCAGCGTTGAACGCGGGACGTACAAAGAGACCCAGTACTTC
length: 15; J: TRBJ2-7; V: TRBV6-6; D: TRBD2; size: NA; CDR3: CASRPTSGGFYEQYF; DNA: TGTGCCAGCAGACCGACTAGCGGGGGATTCTACGAGCAGTACTTC
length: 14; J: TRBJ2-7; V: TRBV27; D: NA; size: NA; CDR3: CASSSPLQGYEQYF; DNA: TGTGCCAGCAGTAGCCCTTTACAGGGATACGAGCAGTACTTC
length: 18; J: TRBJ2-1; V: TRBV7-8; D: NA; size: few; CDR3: CASSLAAPGRGVNNEQFF; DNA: TGTGCCAGCAGCTTAGCCGCCCCAGGGCGTGGAGTGAACAATGAGCAGTTCTTC
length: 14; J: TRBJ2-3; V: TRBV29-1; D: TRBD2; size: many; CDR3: CSVHGRAWADTQYF; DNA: TGCAGCGTCCATGGGAGGGCTTGGGCAGATACGCAGTATTTT
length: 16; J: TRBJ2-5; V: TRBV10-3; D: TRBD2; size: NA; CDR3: CAISESFRGREETQYF; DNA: TGTGCCATCAGTGAGTCTTTCCGTGGGAGGGAGGAGACCCAGTACTTC
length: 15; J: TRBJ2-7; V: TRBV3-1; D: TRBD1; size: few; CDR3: CASSQARTGAYEQYF; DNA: TGTGCCAGCAGCCAAGCGAGGACAGGGGCCTACGAGCAGTACTTC
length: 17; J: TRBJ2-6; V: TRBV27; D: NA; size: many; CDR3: CASSLRRDSSGANVLTF; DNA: TGTGCCAGCAGTCTCCGGAGAGATTCCTCTGGGGCCAACGTCCTGACTTTC